These 26 T cell receptor beta chains were all obtained from the same sample, sequenced in a study of CD8+ T cells in alopecia areata. Reverse transcribed after extraction, RNA yielded cDNA as the sequencing template. Profiling relied on immunoSEQ multiplex PCR, and the TCRdb table lists in-frame clones only, not all of them. In the table there are 190,000 or so clones, about 60% of which are singletons. Treatment reported: oral pan-JAK inhibitor, 5-10 mg twice daily. The sequenced sample was CD8+ T cells sorted from blood, obtained at week 24, from a patient treated with tofacitinib. Receptor source: a human donor with alopecia areata.

This sequence joins TRBV9 and TRBJ1-2; D is possibly TRBD1 (6 bases). The CDR3 length is 14 residues. The germline gives CDR1 SGDLS, CDR2 YYNGEE. V lost 4 bases to trimming and J lost 4 bases, with 14 bases between them. The CDR3 DNA reads TGTGCCAGCAGCCTTAACAGGGTCGGCTATGGCTACACCTTC. Translated, it gives CASSLNRVGYGYTF.

V gene TRBV5-1 combines with J gene TRBJ2-7; 10 bases line up with TRBD1. CDR3 length: 15 residues. In germline, CDR1 is SGHRS, CDR2 YFSETQ. V shed 4 bases and J 1 base; nucleotides not matched to a gene: 5. In DNA form, the CDR3 reads TGCGCCAGCAGCCCCCGGGACAGGGGATCCTACGAGCAGTACTTC. This translates into CASSPRDRGSYEQYF.

This chain uses TRBV7-6 with TRBJ1-3; D perhaps matches TRBD1 (5 bases). The CDR3 runs 15 residues. CDR1 is SGHVS, CDR2 FNYEAQ, per germline. Deletions cut 5 bases from V and 2 bases from J, with 13 bases between. The CDR3 DNA sequence: TGTGCCAGCAGCATCGCCGGGACTCCTGGAAACACCATATATTTT. As protein: CASSIAGTPGNTIYF.

A single count supports this clone. The rearrangement links TRBV30 to TRBJ2-5; maybe TRBD1 (5 bases). CDR1 and CDR2 (germline): GTSNPN, SVGIG (reference sequence). V was shortened by 3 bases and J by 5 bases, with 10 bases between the two germline ends. The CDR3 runs 12 residues. DNA for the CDR3: TGTGCCTGGAGGCAGGGTCTGGAGACCCAGTACTTC. It translates to CAWRQGLETQYF. Drawing the rest from reference TRBV30 and TRBJ2-5, the complete variable domain is SQTIHQWPATLVQPVGSPLSLECTVEGTSNPNLYWYRQAAGRGLQLLFYSVGIGQISSEVPQNLSASRPQDRQFILSSKKLLLSDSGFYLCAWRQGLETQYFGPGTRLLVL.

CDR3 in amino acids: CASSLVAGANNEQFF. The CDR3 nucleotides read TGTGCCAGCAGCTTAGTAGCGGGGGCGAACAATGAGCAGTTCTTC. The chain employs TRBV7-9 and TRBJ2-1; 9 nucleotides align to TRBD2. There are 15 residues in the CDR3. The germline V gene encodes CDR1 SEHNR and CDR2 FQNEAQ (reference sequence). Losses at the gene ends were 1 base for V and 5 bases for J; bases not matched to a gene: 3.

The chain joins TRBV30 to TRBJ2-5, with 7 bases fitting TRBD1. The CDR3 is 15 residues long. The germline gives CDR1 GTSNPN, CDR2 SVGIG (reference sequence). With 3 bases clipped from V and 1 base from J, the junction kept 8 bases outside the gene matches. CDR3 nucleotides: TGTGCCTGGAGCAGGATACAGGGGTCCCAAGAGACCCAGTACTTC. Translated, it gives CAWSRIQGSQETQYF.

The chain is built from TRBV5-1 and TRBJ2-3, with D possibly being TRBD2 (6 bases). V lost 0 bases and J 2 bases, leaving 13 bases between the germline ends. Germline V gene sequence: CDR1 SGHRS, CDR2 YFSETQ. This CDR3 comprises 16 residues. CDR3 coding DNA: TGCGCCAGCAGCTTGGAGGGGAGGCCGATCACAGATACGCAGTATTTT. It is translated as CASSLEGRPITDTQYF. Full variable domain (rest looked up from reference TRBV5-1 and TRBJ2-3): KAGVTQTPRYLIKTRGQQVTLSCSPISGHRSVSWYQQTPGQGLQFLFEYFSETQRNKGNFPGRFSGRQFSNSRSEMNVSTLELGDSALYLCASSLEGRPITDTQYFGPGTRLTVL.

The gene calls are TRBV6-5 and TRBJ2-5; perhaps TRBD1 as D (6 bases). Germline V gene sequence: CDR1 MNHEY, CDR2 SVGAGI. The CDR3 is 16 residues long. V dropped 3 bases and J dropped 3 bases, with 17 bases sitting between them. The CDR3 DNA reads TGTGCCAGCAGTTATGCTCCCGGGACATATAAAGAGACCCAGTACTTC. Amino acid sequence: CASSYAPGTYKETQYF.

The V call is TRBV7-3, the J call TRBJ2-1, with 9 bases aligning to TRBD1. V lost 1 base to trimming and J lost 9 bases; unmatched junction nucleotides: 4. CDR1 is SGHTA, CDR2 FQGTGA, per germline. This CDR3 region has 14 residues. CDR3 region: CASSLRGDRAEQFF. CDR3 nucleotides: TGTGCCAGCAGCTTAAGAGGGGACAGGGCTGAGCAGTTCTTC.

On this clone: This sample also contains other DNA sequences that code for the same CDR3. The chain has TRBV5-6 and TRBJ1-4; D not certain. Trimming took 0 bases from V and 2 from J, leaving 5 bases between them. Germline lookup yields CDR1 SGHDT and CDR2 YYEEEE. The CDR3 loop spans 14 amino acids. CDR3 in amino acids: CASSLVATNEKLFF. The CDR3 nucleotides are TGTGCCAGCAGCTTGGTGGCGACTAATGAAAAACTGTTTTTT.

V usage is TRBV9 and J usage is TRBJ2-3; D is possibly TRBD1 or TRBD2 (6 bases each). Trimming cost V 4 bases and J 5 bases, with 14 bases left between them. This CDR3 comprises 14 residues. Germline V gene data show CDR1 as SGDLS and CDR2 as YYNGEE. The CDR3 nucleotides are TGTGCCAGCAGCCCAGGAGGGGGTCAAGATACGCAGTATTTT. Translated: CASSPGGGQDTQYF.

The rearrangement uses TRBV29-1 and TRBJ1-2; the match to TRBD1 covers 7 bases. Germline V gene data show CDR1 as SQVTM and CDR2 as ANQGSEA. The V gene end was trimmed by 4 bases and the J gene end by 0 bases; junction bases not matched to a gene: 5. The CDR3 spans 14 residues. The CDR3 here is CSVADRATNYGYTF. The CDR3 nucleotides read TGCAGCGTTGCTGACAGGGCTACTAACTATGGCTACACCTTC.

This chain links TRBV27 with TRBJ2-7; D is uncertain. From germline, CDR1 is MNHEY and CDR2 SMNVEV (reference sequence). The V gene lost 5 bases and the J gene lost 3 bases, with 14 bases spanning the gap. The CDR3 is 14 residues long. The CDR3 here is CASSIGPAHYEQYF. DNA for the CDR3: TGTGCCAGCAGTATAGGGCCGGCCCACTACGAGCAGTACTTC.

The chain employs TRBV27 and TRBJ2-3; TRBD2 is a possible D gene (5 bases). From germline, CDR1 is MNHEY and CDR2 SMNVEV (reference sequence). V lost 6 bases, J lost 2 bases, and 15 bases lay in between. The CDR3 runs to 15 residues. The chain's CDR3 is CASRGEQRVTDTQYF. CDR3 nucleotide sequence: TGTGCCAGCAGGGGAGAACAGAGAGTCACAGATACGCAGTATTTT.

Only a few counts were recorded for this clone. The chain links TRBV12-5 to TRBJ1-2; TRBD1 is a possible D gene (6 bases). CDR3 length: 12 residues. Germline-derived CDR1 and CDR2 are LGHNT and FRNRAP. The germline V and J ends were trimmed by 4 bases and 3 bases, with 6 bases remaining between them. The CDR3 sequence: CASGSGDYGYTF. The DNA of the CDR3 is TGTGCTAGTGGTTCAGGGGACTATGGCTACACCTTC.

This rearrangement joins TRBV11-1 to TRBJ2-1, with unresolved D. The CDR3 has 13 amino acids. Trimming shortened V by 5 bases and J by 4 bases, and 9 bases separated the two germline ends. Germline CDR1 and CDR2: SGHAT and FQDESV (reference sequence). In DNA, the CDR3 is TGTGCCAGCAGCATGGGAACATACAATGAGCAGTTCTTC. Its translation is CASSMGTYNEQFF.

V and J are TRBV29-1 and TRBJ2-7, with D possibly being TRBD1 or TRBD2 (6 bases each). Germline V gives CDR1 SQVTM, CDR2 ANQGSEA. Between the trimmed V and J ends, which lost 4 bases and 3 bases, there was a span of 13 bases. The CDR3 covers 13 residues. CDR3 DNA sequence: TGCAGCGTTGCCGGGGGCATCGACTACGAGCAGTACTTC. This encodes CSVAGGIDYEQYF.

The table lists this clone with a count of one. The chain combines TRBV5-4 with TRBJ2-3; D uncertain. This CDR3 has 16 residues. The V gene's germline CDR1 is SGHNT and CDR2 YYREEE (reference sequence). The germline V and J ends were trimmed by 2 bases and 1 base, with 14 bases remaining between them. CDR3 coding DNA: TGTGCCAGCAGCTTAGGTTGGTACGGACGCACAGATACGCAGTATTTT. Its protein product is CASSLGWYGRTDTQYF.

The chain joins TRBV4-1 to TRBJ2-1, with no clear D. CDR1 is MGHRA, CDR2 YSYEKL, per germline. Trimming removed 4 bases from V and 10 bases from J, with 11 bases in between. The CDR3 length is 12 residues. This CDR3 is CASSLGMGEQFF. The CDR3 coding sequence is TGCGCCAGCAGCCTGGGAATGGGGGAGCAGTTCTTC.

The chain uses TRBV5-1 and TRBJ1-1; TRBD1 aligns across 7 bases. This CDR3 has 14 amino acids. Per germline, CDR1 SGHRS and CDR2 YFSETQ. J gave up 5 bases and V 7 bases, and 11 bases lay outside the gene matches. The CDR3 protein is CASGLDRVETEAFF. The CDR3 nucleotides are TGCGCCAGCGGACTAGACAGGGTAGAGACTGAAGCTTTCTTT. The full variable domain, rest sourced from reference TRBV5-1 and TRBJ1-1, is KAGVTQTPRYLIKTRGQQVTLSCSPISGHRSVSWYQQTPGQGLQFLFEYFSETQRNKGNFPGRFSGRQFSNSRSEMNVSTLELGDSALYLCASGLDRVETEAFFGQGTRLTVV.

This clone was picked up a small number of times. The chain uses TRBV28 and TRBJ2-7; 7 positions match TRBD1. This CDR3 comprises 13 residues. V lost 7 bases, J lost 3 bases, and 6 bases stayed unmatched. Germline CDR1 and CDR2: MDHEN and SYDVKM. The DNA for the CDR3 is TGTGCCAGCACCTGGACAGGAGACTACGAGCAGTACTTC. It translates to CASTWTGDYEQYF.

The rearrangement joins TRBV13 to TRBJ2-1, with D perhaps matching TRBD1 (5 bases). V was cut by 5 bases and J by 3 bases, with 11 bases left in between. In germline, CDR1 is PRHDT, CDR2 FYEKMQ (reference sequence). CDR3 length: 14 residues. This CDR3 reads CASSVRVDYNEQFF. The DNA for the CDR3 is TGTGCCAGCAGCGTCAGGGTGGACTACAATGAGCAGTTCTTC.

This clone was seen a handful of times. The chain employs TRBV5-6 and TRBJ1-1; D remains ambiguous. The CDR3 is made up of 12 amino acids. V was shortened by 6 bases and J by 1 base, with 7 bases between the two germline ends. Germline values: CDR1 SGHDT, CDR2 YYEEEE. In nucleotides, the CDR3 is TGTGCCAGCACTGTAGGGAACACTGAAGCTTTCTTT. It specifies CASTVGNTEAFF.

The chain recombines TRBV27 with TRBJ2-2; D may be TRBD1 (6 bases). The CDR3 extends over 16 amino acids. Per the germline V gene, CDR1 is MNHEY and CDR2 is SMNVEV (reference sequence). V was shortened by 3 bases and J by 3 bases, with 14 bases between the two germline ends. Written as DNA, the CDR3 is TGTGCCAGCAGTTTGGATACGGGACACTACACCGGGGAGCTGTTTTTT. Protein sequence: CASSLDTGHYTGELFF.

This clone has only a few counts. The chain couples TRBV29-1 to TRBJ1-4; D call uncertain. The V and J ends lost 5 bases and 4 bases respectively, with 11 bases between them. The CDR3 is 13 residues long. Germline V gene data show CDR1 as SQVTM and CDR2 as ANQGSEA. The CDR3 region has the DNA TGCAGCGTTCTGGACGGGTATAATGAAAAACTGTTTTTT. It translates to CSVLDGYNEKLFF.

This chain joins TRBV9 and TRBJ2-5; D call uncertain. This CDR3 comprises 13 residues. Trimming shortened V by 3 bases and J by 5 bases, and 11 bases separated the two germline ends. The germline V gene has CDR1 SGDLS and CDR2 YYNGEE. CDR3 in DNA: TGTGCCAGCAGCGGTACACCAAGGGAGACCCAGTACTTC. This codes for CASSGTPRETQYF.